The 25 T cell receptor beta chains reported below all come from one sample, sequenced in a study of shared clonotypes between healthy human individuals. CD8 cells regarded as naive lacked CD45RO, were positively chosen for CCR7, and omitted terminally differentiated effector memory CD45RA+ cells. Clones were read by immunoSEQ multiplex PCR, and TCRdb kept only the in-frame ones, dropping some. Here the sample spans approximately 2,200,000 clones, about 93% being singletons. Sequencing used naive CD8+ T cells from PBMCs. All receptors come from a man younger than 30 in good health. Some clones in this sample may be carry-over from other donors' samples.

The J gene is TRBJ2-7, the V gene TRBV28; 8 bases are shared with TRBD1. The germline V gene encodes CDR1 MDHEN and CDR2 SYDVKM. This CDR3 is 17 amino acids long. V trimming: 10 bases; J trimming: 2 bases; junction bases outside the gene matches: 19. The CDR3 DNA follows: TGTGCCACCGGAGGGGTCAGGGGGCGGACCCCCGCCTACGAGCAGTACTTC. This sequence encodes CATGGVRGRTPAYEQYF.

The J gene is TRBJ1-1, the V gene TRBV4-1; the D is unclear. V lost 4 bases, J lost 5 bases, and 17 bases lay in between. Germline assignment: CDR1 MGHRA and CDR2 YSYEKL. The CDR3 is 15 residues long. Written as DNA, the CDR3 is TGCGCCAGCAGCCTCAAAGACCCGGTGGGGACTGAAGCTTTCTTT. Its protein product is CASSLKDPVGTEAFF.

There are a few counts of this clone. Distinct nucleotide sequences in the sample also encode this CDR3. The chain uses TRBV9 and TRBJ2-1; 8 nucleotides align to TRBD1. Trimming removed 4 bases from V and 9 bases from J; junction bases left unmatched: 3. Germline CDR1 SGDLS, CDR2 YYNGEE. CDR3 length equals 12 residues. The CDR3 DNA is TGTGCCAGCAGCCCCGACAGGGGTGAGCAGTTCTTC. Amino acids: CASSPDRGEQFF.

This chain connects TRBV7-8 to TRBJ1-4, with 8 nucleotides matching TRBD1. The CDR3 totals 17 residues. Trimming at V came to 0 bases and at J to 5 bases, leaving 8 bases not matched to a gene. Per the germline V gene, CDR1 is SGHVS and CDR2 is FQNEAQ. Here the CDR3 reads CASSLARSQGANEKLFF. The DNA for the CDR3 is TGTGCCAGCAGCTTAGCGCGTTCGCAGGGGGCCAATGAAAAACTGTTTTTT.

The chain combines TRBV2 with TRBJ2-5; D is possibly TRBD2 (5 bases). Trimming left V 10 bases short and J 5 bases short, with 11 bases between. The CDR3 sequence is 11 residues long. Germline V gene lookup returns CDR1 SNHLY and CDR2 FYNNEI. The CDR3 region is CAKLVVETQYF. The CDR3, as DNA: TGTGCCAAACTAGTCGTTGAGACCCAGTACTTC.

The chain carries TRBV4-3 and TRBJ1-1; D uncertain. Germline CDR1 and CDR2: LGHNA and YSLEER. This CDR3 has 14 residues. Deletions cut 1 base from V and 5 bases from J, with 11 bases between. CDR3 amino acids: CASSQAEGQTEAFF. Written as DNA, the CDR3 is TGCGCCAGCAGCCAAGCAGAAGGCCAGACTGAAGCTTTCTTT.

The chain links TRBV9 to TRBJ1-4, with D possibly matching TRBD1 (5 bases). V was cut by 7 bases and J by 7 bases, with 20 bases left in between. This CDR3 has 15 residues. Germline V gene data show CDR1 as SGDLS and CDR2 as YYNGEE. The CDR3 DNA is TGTGCCAGCGCTGGGCGAGGGACGGATGGTGAAAAACTGTTTTTT. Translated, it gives CASAGRGTDGEKLFF.

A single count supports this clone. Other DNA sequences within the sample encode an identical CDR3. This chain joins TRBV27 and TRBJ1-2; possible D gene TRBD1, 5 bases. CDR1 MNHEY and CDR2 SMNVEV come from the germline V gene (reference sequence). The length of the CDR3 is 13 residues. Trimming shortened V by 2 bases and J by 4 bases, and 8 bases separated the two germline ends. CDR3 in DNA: TGTGCCAGCAGTTTACAGGGTTCCTATGGCTACACCTTC. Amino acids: CASSLQGSYGYTF.

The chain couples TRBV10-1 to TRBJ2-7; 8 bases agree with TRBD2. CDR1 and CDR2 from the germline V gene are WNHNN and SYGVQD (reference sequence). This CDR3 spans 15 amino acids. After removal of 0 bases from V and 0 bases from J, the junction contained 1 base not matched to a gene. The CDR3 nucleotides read TGCGCCAGCAGTGAGTCCGGGGGGGACTCCTACGAGCAGTACTTC. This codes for CASSESGGDSYEQYF.

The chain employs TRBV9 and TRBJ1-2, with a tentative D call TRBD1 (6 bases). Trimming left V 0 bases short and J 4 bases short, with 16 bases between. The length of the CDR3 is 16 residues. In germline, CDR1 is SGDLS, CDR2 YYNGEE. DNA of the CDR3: TGTGCCAGCAGCGTAGCTTGGGGGGGCGGAAGCTATGGCTACACCTTC. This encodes CASSVAWGGGSYGYTF.

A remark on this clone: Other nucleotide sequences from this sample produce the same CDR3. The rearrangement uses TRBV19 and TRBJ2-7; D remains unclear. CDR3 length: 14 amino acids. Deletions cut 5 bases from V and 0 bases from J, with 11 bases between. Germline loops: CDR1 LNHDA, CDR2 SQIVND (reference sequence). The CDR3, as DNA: TGTGCCAGTAGTCCAGCAGTAAGCTCCTACGAGCAGTACTTC. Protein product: CASSPAVSSYEQYF.

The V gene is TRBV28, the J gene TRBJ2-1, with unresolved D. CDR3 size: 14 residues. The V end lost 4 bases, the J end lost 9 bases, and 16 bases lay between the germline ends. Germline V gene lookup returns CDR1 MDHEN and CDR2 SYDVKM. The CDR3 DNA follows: TGTGCCAGCAGTTCCACCTTTGGGAAGGGTGAGCAGTTCTTC. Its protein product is CASSSTFGKGEQFF.

DNA for the CDR3: TGTGCCAGCAGTTTAGTCATGAGGGATCCTGAGCAGTTCTTC. Amino acids: CASSLVMRDPEQFF. The gene calls are TRBV28 and TRBJ2-1; maybe TRBD2 (5 bases). Germline CDR1 reads MDHEN; CDR2 reads SYDVKM. The CDR3 has 14 amino acids. V was trimmed by 2 bases and J by 9 bases, leaving 14 bases between them.

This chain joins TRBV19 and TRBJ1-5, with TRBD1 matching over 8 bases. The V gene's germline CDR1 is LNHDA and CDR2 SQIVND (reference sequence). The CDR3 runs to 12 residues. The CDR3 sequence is CGHTGGFQPQHF. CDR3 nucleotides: TGTGGCCACACAGGGGGTTTTCAGCCCCAGCATTTT.

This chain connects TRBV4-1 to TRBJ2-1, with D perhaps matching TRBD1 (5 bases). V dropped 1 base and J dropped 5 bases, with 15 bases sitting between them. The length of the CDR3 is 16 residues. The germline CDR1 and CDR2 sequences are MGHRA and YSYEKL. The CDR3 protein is CASSQGGLGPNNEQFF. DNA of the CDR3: TGCGCCAGCAGCCAAGGGGGCCTGGGGCCCAACAATGAGCAGTTCTTC.

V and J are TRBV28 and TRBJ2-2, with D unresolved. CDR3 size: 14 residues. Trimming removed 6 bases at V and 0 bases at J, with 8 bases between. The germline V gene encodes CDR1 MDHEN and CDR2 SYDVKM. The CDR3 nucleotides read TGTGCCAGCAGGGACGGTTCGAACACCGGGGAGCTGTTTTTT. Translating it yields CASRDGSNTGELFF.

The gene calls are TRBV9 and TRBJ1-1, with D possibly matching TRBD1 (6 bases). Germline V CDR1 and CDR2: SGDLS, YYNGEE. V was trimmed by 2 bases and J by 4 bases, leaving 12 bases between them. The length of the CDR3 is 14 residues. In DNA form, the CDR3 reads TGTGCCAGCAGCGTGGGGGGGCCAAGCACTGAAGCTTTCTTT. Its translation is CASSVGGPSTEAFF.

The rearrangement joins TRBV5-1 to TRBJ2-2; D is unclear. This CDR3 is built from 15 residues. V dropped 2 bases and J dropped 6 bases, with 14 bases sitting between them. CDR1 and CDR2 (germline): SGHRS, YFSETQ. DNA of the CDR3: TGCGCCAGCAGCTTTTGGACGGAGAAGGCCGGGGAGCTGTTTTTT. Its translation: CASSFWTEKAGELFF. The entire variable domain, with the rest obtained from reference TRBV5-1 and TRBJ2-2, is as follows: KAGVTQTPRYLIKTRGQQVTLSCSPISGHRSVSWYQQTPGQGLQFLFEYFSETQRNKGNFPGRFSGRQFSNSRSEMNVSTLELGDSALYLCASSFWTEKAGELFFGEGSRLTVL.

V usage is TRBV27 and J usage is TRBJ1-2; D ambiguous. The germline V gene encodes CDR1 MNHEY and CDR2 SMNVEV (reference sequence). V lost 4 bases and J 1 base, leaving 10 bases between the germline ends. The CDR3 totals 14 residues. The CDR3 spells CASSSMTLNYGYTF. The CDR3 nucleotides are TGTGCCAGCAGTTCCATGACCCTTAACTATGGCTACACCTTC.

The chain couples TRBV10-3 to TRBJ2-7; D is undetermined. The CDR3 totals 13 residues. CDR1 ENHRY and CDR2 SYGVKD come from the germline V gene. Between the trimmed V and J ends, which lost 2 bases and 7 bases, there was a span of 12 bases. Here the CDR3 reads CAISEPSLDEQYF. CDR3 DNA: TGTGCCATCAGTGAGCCTAGTTTAGATGAGCAGTACTTC.

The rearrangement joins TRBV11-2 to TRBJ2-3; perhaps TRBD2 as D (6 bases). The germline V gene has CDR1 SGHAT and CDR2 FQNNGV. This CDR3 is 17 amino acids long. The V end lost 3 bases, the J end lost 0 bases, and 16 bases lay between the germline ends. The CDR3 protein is CASSLTLLATSTDTQYF. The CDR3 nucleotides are TGTGCCAGCAGCTTGACCCTACTAGCTACGAGCACAGATACGCAGTATTTT.

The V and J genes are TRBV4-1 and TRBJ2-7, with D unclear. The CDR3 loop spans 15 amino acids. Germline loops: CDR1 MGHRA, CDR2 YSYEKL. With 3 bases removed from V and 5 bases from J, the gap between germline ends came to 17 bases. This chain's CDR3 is CASSHTGPVADEQYF. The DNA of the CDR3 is TGCGCCAGCAGCCACACCGGACCCGTGGCGGACGAGCAGTACTTC.

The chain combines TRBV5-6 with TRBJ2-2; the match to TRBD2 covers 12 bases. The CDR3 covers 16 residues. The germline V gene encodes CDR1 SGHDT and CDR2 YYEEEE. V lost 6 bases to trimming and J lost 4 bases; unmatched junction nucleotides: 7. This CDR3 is CASNPTSGSLTGELFF. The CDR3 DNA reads TGTGCCAGCAACCCGACTAGCGGGAGCCTCACCGGGGAGCTGTTTTTT. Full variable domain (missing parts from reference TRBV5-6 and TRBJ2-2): DAGVTQSPTHLIKTRGQQVTLRCSPKSGHDTVSWYQQALGQGPQFIFQYYEEEERQRGNFPDRFSGHQFPNYSSELNVNALLLGDSALYLCASNPTSGSLTGELFFGEGSRLTVL.

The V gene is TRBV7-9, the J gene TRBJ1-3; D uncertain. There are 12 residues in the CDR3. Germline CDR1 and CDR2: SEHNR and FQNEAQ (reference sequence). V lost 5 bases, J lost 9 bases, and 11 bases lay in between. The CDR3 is CASSPESGTIYF. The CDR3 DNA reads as TGTGCCAGCAGCCCCGAGTCGGGCACCATATATTTT.

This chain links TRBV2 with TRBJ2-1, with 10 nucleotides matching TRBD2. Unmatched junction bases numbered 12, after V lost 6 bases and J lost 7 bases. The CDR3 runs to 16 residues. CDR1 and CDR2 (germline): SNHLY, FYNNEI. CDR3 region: CASRGVAGGRWNEQFF. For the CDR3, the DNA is TGTGCCAGCAGGGGAGTAGCGGGAGGTCGGTGGAATGAGCAGTTCTTC.